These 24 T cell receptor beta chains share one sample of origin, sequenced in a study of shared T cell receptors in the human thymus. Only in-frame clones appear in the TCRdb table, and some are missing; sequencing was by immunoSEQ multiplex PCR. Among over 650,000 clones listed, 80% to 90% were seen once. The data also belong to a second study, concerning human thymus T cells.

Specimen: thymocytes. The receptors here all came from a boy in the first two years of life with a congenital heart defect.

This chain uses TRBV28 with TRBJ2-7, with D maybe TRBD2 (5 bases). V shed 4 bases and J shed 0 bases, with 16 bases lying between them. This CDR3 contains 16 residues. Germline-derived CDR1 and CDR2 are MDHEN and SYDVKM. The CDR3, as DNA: TGTGCCAGCAGTTCACTTCTCCGGGATAGCTCCTACGAGCAGTACTTC. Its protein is CASSSLLRDSSYEQYF.

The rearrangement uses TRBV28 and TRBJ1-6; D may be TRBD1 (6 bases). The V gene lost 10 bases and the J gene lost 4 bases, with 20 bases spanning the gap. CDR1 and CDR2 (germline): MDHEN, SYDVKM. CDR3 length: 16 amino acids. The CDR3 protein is CATRPTGRQYNSPLHF. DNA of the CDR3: TGTGCCACCCGACCTACAGGGCGTCAATATAATTCACCCCTCCACTTT.

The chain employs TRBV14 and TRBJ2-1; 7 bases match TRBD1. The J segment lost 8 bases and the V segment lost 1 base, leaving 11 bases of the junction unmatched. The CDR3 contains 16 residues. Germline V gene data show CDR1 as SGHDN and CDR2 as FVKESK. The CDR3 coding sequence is TGTGCCAGCAGCCAAGGGAACAGGGGCTCCGGCCATGAGCAGTTCTTC. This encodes CASSQGNRGSGHEQFF. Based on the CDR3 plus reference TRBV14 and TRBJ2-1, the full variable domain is EAGVTQFPSHSVIEKGQTVTLRCDPISGHDNLYWYRRVMGKEIKFLLHFVKESKQDESGMPNNRFLAERTGGTYSTLKVQPAELEDSGVYFCASSQGNRGSGHEQFFGPGTRLTVL.

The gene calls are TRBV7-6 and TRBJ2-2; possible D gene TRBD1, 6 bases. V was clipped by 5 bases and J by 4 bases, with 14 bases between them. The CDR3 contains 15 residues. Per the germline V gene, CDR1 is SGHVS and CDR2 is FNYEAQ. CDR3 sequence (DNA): TGTGCCAGCAGCGAGGGGGTCTTGCTCACCGGGGAGCTGTTTTTT. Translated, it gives CASSEGVLLTGELFF.

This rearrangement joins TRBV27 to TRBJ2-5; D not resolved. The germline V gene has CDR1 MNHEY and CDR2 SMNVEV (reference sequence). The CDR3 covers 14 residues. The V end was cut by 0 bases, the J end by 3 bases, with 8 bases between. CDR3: CASSLSAQKETQYF. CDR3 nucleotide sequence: TGTGCCAGCAGTTTATCCGCCCAGAAAGAGACCCAGTACTTC.

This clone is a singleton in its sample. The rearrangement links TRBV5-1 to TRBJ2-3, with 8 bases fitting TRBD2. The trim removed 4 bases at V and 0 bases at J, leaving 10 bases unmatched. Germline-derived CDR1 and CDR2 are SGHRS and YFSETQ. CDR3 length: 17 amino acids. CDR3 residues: CASSARLSSGSTDTQYF. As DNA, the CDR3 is TGCGCCAGCAGCGCCCGTCTGTCTAGCGGGAGCACAGATACGCAGTATTTT.

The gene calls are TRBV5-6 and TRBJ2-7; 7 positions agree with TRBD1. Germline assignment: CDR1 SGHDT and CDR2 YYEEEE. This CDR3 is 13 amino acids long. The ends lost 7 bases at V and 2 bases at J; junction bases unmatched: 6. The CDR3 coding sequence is TGTGCCAGCGCTAGACAGGGTGCCTACGAGCAGTACTTC. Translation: CASARQGAYEQYF.

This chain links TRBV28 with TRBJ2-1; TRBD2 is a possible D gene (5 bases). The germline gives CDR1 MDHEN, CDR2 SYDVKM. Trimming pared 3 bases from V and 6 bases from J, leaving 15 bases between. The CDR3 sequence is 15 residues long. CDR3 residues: CASSFFHQRPNEQFF. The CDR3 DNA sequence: TGTGCCAGCAGTTTCTTTCACCAGCGGCCCAATGAGCAGTTCTTC.

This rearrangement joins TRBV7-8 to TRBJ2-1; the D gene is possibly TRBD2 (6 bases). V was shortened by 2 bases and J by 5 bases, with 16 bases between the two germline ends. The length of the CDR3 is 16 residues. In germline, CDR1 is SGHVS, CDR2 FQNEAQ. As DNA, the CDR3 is TGTGCCAGCAGCTTATTCGCAAGCGGGCTGGACAATGAGCAGTTCTTC. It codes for CASSLFASGLDNEQFF.

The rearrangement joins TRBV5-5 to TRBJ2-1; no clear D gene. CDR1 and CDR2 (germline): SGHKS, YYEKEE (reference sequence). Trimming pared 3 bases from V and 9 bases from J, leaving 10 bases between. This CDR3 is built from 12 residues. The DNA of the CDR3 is TGTGCCAGCAGCTGCCCCTGGGCTGAGCAGTTCTTC. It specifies CASSCPWAEQFF.

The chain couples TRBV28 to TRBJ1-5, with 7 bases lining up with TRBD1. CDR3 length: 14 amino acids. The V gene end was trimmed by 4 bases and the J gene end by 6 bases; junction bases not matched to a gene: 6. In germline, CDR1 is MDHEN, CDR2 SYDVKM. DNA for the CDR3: TGTGCCAGCAGTTCATCAGGGGGGCGTCAGCCCCAGCATTTT. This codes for CASSSSGGRQPQHF.

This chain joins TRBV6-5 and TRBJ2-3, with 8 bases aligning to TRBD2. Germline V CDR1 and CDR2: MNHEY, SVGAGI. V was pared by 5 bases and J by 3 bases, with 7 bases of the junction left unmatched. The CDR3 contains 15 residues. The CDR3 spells CASSLRGGVTDTQYF. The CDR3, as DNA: TGTGCCAGCAGTCTTCGGGGGGGGGTGACAGATACGCAGTATTTT.

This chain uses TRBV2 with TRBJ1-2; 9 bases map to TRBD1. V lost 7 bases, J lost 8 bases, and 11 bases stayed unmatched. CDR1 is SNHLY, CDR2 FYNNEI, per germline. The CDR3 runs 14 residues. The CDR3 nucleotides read TGTGCCAGCAATGACCGGGACAGGGTGCAGGGCTACACCTTC. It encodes CASNDRDRVQGYTF.

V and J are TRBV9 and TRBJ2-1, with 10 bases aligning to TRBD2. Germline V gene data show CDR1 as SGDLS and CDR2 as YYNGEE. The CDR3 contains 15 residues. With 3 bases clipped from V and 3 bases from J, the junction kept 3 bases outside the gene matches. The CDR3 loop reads CASSASGRVYNEQFF. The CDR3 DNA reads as TGTGCCAGCAGCGCCAGCGGGAGGGTCTACAATGAGCAGTTCTTC.

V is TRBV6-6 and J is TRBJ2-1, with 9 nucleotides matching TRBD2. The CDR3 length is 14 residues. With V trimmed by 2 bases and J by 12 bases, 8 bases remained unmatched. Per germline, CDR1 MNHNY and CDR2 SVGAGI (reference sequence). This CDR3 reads CASSYGGGGAWQFF. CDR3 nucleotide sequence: TGTGCCAGCAGTTACGGGGGCGGGGGGGCCTGGCAGTTCTTC.

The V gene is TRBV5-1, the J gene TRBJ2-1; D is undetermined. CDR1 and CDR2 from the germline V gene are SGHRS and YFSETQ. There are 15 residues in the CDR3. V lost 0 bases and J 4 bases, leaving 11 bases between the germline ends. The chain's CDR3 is CASSLGTDLYNEQFF. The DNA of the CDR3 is TGCGCCAGCAGCTTGGGCACAGACCTATACAATGAGCAGTTCTTC.

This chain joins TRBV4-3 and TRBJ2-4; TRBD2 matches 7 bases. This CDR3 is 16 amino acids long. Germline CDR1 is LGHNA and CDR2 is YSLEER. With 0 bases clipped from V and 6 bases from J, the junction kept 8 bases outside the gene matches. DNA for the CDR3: TGCGCCAGCAGCCAAGAACGGCGGGAGTTACCAAACATTCAGTACTTC. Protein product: CASSQERRELPNIQYF.

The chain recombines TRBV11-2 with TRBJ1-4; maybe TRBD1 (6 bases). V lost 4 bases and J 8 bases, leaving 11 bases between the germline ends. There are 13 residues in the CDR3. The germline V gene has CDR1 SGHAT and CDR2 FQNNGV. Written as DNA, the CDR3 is TGTGCCAGCAGCTGGCAGGGGTGGGAAAAACTGTTTTTT. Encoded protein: CASSWQGWEKLFF.

CDR3 in amino acids: CSVEASGGANEQFF. CDR3 DNA sequence: TGCAGCGTTGAGGCTAGCGGGGGGGCGAATGAGCAGTTCTTC. This rearrangement joins TRBV29-1 to TRBJ2-1; TRBD2 matches at 12 bases. The CDR3 spans 14 residues. Trimming removed 3 bases from V and 7 bases from J; junction bases left unmatched: 4. CDR1 and CDR2 (germline): SQVTM, ANQGSEA.

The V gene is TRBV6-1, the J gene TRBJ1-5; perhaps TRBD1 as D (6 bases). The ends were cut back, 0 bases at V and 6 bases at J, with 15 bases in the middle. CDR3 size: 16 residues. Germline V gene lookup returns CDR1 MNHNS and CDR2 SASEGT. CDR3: CASSEAMGAIRQPQHF. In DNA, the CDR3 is TGTGCCAGCAGTGAAGCAATGGGGGCTATACGTCAGCCCCAGCATTTT.

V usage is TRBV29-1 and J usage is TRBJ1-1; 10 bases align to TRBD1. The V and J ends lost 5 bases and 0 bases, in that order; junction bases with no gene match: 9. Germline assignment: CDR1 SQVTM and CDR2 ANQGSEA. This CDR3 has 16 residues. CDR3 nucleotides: TGCAGCGTTACCGGGACAGGGGTGGTTTTGAACACTGAAGCTTTCTTT. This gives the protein CSVTGTGVVLNTEAFF.

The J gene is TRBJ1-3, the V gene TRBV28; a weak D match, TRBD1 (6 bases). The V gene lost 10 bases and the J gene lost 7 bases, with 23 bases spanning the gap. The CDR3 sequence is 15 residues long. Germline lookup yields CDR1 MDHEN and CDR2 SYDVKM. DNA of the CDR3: TGTGCCACCCTGCCGGGGACACACGAGAGTAACACCATATATTTT. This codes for CATLPGTHESNTIYF.

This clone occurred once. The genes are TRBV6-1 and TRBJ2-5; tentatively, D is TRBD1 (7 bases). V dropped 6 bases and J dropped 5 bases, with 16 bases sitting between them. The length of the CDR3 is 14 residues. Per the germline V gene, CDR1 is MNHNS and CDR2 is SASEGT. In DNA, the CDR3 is TGTGCCAGCAGAGACGGGCCAGGGGGGGAGACCCAGTACTTC. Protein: CASRDGPGGETQYF.

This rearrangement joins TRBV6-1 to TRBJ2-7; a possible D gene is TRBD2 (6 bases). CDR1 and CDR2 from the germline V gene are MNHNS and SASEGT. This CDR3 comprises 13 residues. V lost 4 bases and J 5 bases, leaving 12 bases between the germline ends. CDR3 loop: CASSVWGGHEQYF. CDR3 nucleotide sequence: TGTGCCAGCAGTGTGTGGGGAGGCCACGAGCAGTACTTC.